This T cell receptor beta chain stems from a study of Ad26.COV2.S vaccination and SARS-CoV-2 variants. Study-level background: It was the COV1001 Ad26.COV2.S trial arm that included the donor. Donor got 5x10^10 or 1x10^11 viral particles of Ad26.COV2.S.

Study results and limitations: Spike-specific TCR breadth ran higher among vaccine recipients than placebo recipients.

Assay: immunoSEQ multiplex PCR; the TCRdb copy retains only in-frame clones and omits some. The sample yields some 340,000 clones, around four fifths seen once. In the case of this clone: Its antigen is as yet unknown.

Treatment meaning: 15 to 20 received Ad26.COV2.S at low or high dose, single or two shots; a few received placebo; per-sample allocation not given. Sampling took place 63 days after the first vaccine or placebo injection. This CDR3 region has 18 residues. V gave up 4 bases and J gave up 0 bases, with 19 bases separating them. Looked up from germline, CDR1 is SGHRS and CDR2 is YFSETQ. The V call is TRBV5-1, the J call TRBJ1-4; no firm D call. This sample comprised peripheral blood, obtained in a trial of Ad26.COV2.S vaccine versus placebo. This receptor was identified in a person between 18 and 65 years old who received the Ad26.COV2.S COVID-19 vaccine or a placebo. The CDR3 nucleotides are TGCGCCAGCAGCCGAGGAGAGCCTGTTTCCTCAACTAATGAAAAACTGTTTTTT. Its translation is CASSRGEPVSSTNEKLFF.